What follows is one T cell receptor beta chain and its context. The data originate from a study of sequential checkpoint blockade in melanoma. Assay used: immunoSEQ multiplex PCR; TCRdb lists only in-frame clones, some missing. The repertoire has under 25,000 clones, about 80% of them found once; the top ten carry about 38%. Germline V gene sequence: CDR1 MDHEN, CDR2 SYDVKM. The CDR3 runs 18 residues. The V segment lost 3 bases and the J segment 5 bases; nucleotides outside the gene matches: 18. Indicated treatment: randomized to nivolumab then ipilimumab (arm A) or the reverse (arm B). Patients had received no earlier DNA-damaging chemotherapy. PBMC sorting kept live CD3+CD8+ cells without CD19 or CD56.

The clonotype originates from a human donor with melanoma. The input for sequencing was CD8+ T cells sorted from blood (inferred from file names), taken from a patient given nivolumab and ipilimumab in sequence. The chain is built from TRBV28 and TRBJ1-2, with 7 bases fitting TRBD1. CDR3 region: CASSFPRKYRDRGYGYTF. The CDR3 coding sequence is TGTGCCAGCAGTTTCCCCCGCAAGTACCGGGACAGAGGTTATGGCTACACCTTC.